A single sample gave rise to the 8 T cell receptor beta chains below, sequenced in a study of shared T cell receptors in the human thymus (dated by TCRdb to the early 2020s). Libraries were built with the immunoSEQ multiplex PCR assay. TCRdb's version of the immuneACCESS table is confined to in-frame rearrangements and falls short of the full clone set. An unresolved V gene accounts for under half of the shortfall where checked; the remainder is of unknown origin. The sample yields hundreds of thousands of clones; 88% were counted once. Of the sample, about 0.01% is held by the ten largest clones. The data also belong to a second study, concerning human thymus T cells.

The sequenced sample was thymocytes. These receptors originate from a boy in the first two years of life with a congenital heart defect. Donor details come from another sample of the same person, matched by shared clones.

The chain uses TRBV7-9 and TRBJ1-3; D unresolved. CDR1 SEHNR and CDR2 FQNEAQ come from the germline V gene (reference sequence). The CDR3 has 15 residues. V was shortened by 5 bases and J by 4 bases, with 15 bases between the two germline ends. CDR3 loop: CASSQVWAEGNTIYF. CDR3 sequence (DNA): TGTGCCAGCAGCCAAGTTTGGGCCGAGGGAAACACCATATATTTT.

This chain links TRBV10-2 with TRBJ2-5; 16 bases agree with TRBD2. The J segment lost 3 bases and the V segment lost 6 bases, leaving 13 bases of the junction unmatched. Germline values: CDR1 WSHSY, CDR2 SAAADI. The length of the CDR3 is 19 residues. The CDR3 nucleotides read TGCGCCAGCAGCGAATCAGGGACTAGCGGGAGGGCCGAGGAAGAGACCCAGTACTTC. Translated: CASSESGTSGRAEEETQYF.

CDR3 region: CASSFPGTQYF. The CDR3 DNA follows: TGTGCCAGCAGCTTCCCAGGGACCCAGTACTTC. This sequence joins TRBV5-8 and TRBJ2-5; D gene ambiguous. The CDR3 loop spans 11 amino acids. With 2 bases removed from V and 7 bases from J, the gap between germline ends came to 6 bases. The germline V gene encodes CDR1 SGHTS and CDR2 YDEGEE.

This chain links TRBV6-1 with TRBJ2-1; 9 bases are a match to TRBD1. CDR3 length: 15 amino acids. The junction had 7 bases not matched to a gene; V was cut back by 2 bases and J by 8 bases. CDR1 MNHNS and CDR2 SASEGT come from the germline V gene. Here the CDR3 reads CASSETGTGRDEQFF. As DNA, the CDR3 is TGTGCCAGCAGTGAAACCGGGACAGGGCGCGATGAGCAGTTCTTC.

This chain connects TRBV6-1 to TRBJ2-1; 7 bases map to TRBD2. The CDR3 contains 14 residues. The germline gives CDR1 MNHNS, CDR2 SASEGT. Trimming at V came to 6 bases and at J to 4 bases, leaving 6 bases not matched to a gene. The CDR3 bases are TGTGCCAGCAGGAGGGCTAGCGGTTACAATGAGCAGTTCTTC. This translates into CASRRASGYNEQFF.

The chain employs TRBV6-5 and TRBJ1-4, with D maybe TRBD1 (6 bases). CDR1 and CDR2 from the germline V gene are MNHEY and SVGAGI. Trimming took 6 bases from V and 6 from J, leaving 17 bases between them. This CDR3 is 15 amino acids long. CDR3 region: CASSLQAGVDEKLFF. The CDR3 coding sequence is TGTGCCAGCAGCCTTCAGGCAGGGGTCGATGAAAAACTGTTTTTT.

This chain's CDR3 is CASSAPRDRVCTEAFF. As DNA, the CDR3 is TGTGCCAGCAGCGCTCCCCGGGACAGGGTTTGCACTGAAGCTTTCTTT. V usage is TRBV21-1 and J usage is TRBJ1-1; the tabulated D call, TRBD1, remains unverified against the DNA. TRBV21-1 has pseudogene status. This CDR3 has 16 amino acids.

This chain joins TRBV2 and TRBJ2-5, with 9 bases aligning to TRBD2. The CDR3 loop spans 15 amino acids. The V segment lost 6 bases and the J segment 2 bases; nucleotides outside the gene matches: 7. Germline assignment: CDR1 SNHLY and CDR2 FYNNEI. As DNA, the CDR3 is TGTGCCAGCAGAGTAGCGGGAGCTCCGCAAGAGACCCAGTACTTC. It translates to CASRVAGAPQETQYF.